Many counts were recorded for the clone carrying this T cell receptor beta chain. Its cognate antigen is unknown. Unsorted libraries were prepared from 2 million PBMCs held at -80 C. This record comes from a study of neurological immune-mediated disorders. Findings of the study overall: The absence of shared CDR3 amino acid sequences among expanded clones across subjects suggests private repertoires in all groups.

The authors produced cDNA by 5'RACE using 10-nucleotide random UMIs. TCRdb re-analysed the 5' RACE reads in MiXCR, keeping a single row per CDR3 protein. The sample carries approximately 30,000 distinct CDR3 sequences, around 21% recorded once. The receptor comes from a woman in her fifties or sixties in good health. The sequencing input was PBMCs.

CDR3 protein: CASSLVAGHVEQYF. The CDR3 DNA reads as TGCGCCAGCAGCTTGGTAGCAGGACACGTCGAGCAGTACTTC. V and J are TRBV5-1 and TRBJ2-7; maybe TRBD1 (5 bases). The CDR3 sequence is 14 residues long. Trimming removed 0 bases at V and 6 bases at J, with 13 bases between. CDR1 is SGHRS, CDR2 YFSETQ, per germline. Together with reference TRBV5-1 and TRBJ2-7, the CDR3 gives the full variable domain: KAGVTQTPRYLIKTRGQQVTLSCSPISGHRSVSWYQQTPGQGLQFLFEYFSETQRNKGNFPGRFSGRQFSNSRSEMNVSTLELGDSALYLCASSLVAGHVEQYFGPGTRLTVT.